These 23 T cell receptor beta chains were sequenced from one sample in a study of T cell repertoires in cytomegalovirus infection. MiXCR was run by TCRdb on the reads, yielding one entry per CDR3 protein. The sample records fewer than 850,000 distinct CDR3 sequences, roughly 29% being singletons. Their antigens remain unidentified. This material consisted of cultured CD8+ T cells from PBMCs, taken from culture after CMV antigen stimulation. The receptors stem from a human donor in good health (CMV status not recorded). Some clones in this sample may be carry-over from other donors' samples.

This clonotype has more than one count but fewer than ten. The rearrangement links TRBV7-6 to TRBJ2-5; D is possibly TRBD1 (5 bases). Trimming took off 2 bases at V and 5 bases at J, with 15 bases between the two ends. The CDR3 totals 15 residues. Germline V gene lookup returns CDR1 SGHVS and CDR2 FNYEAQ. The CDR3: CASSLSGPVAETQYF. For the CDR3, the DNA is TGTGCCAGCAGCTTATCAGGGCCCGTGGCGGAGACCCAGTACTTC.

On this clonotype: This may stem from a read error, because a much larger clone lies one nucleotide away. The chain combines TRBV7-9 with TRBJ2-3; tentatively, D is TRBD1 (6 bases). Germline V gene lookup returns CDR1 SEHNR and CDR2 FQNEAQ (reference sequence). The CDR3 has 13 residues. The CDR3 DNA follows: TGTACCAGCAGCGGCGTTGGACAGCCGGCGCGGTATTTT. Its protein is CTSSGVGQPARYF.

The chain carries TRBV6-1 and TRBJ1-1; no clear D. The CDR3 extends over 15 amino acids. The V and J ends lost 7 bases and 0 bases respectively, with 15 bases between them. Germline CDR1 reads MNHNS; CDR2 reads SASEGT. The CDR3 DNA is TGTGCCAGCACTACCCACGCGGCTCTGAACACTGAAGCTTTCTTT. This translates into CASTTHAALNTEAFF.

This clonotype was detected ten times or more. The chain joins TRBV12-3 or TRBV12-4 to TRBJ2-3; D not resolved. V was pared by 8 bases and J by 2 bases, with 20 bases between. This CDR3 contains 16 residues. DNA for the CDR3: TGTGCCAGCGGCACCAGGTTTAAGCAGATCACAGATACGCAGTATTTT. The encoded protein is CASGTRFKQITDTQYF.

This chain joins TRBV7-3 and TRBJ2-5; 7 nucleotides match TRBD2. The CDR3 contains 15 residues. V was clipped by 3 bases and J by 4 bases; unmatched bases: 8. Germline assignment: CDR1 SGHTA and CDR2 FQGTGA. The CDR3 DNA sequence: TGTGCCAGCAGCTTGGGGGGGGGATCACGAGAGACCCAGTACTTC. Its protein is CASSLGGGSRETQYF.

This clonotype came up a few times. J is TRBJ2-7 and V is TRBV19, with TRBD1 as a possible D gene (5 bases). Germline V gene data show CDR1 as LNHDA and CDR2 as SQIVND (reference sequence). CDR3 length: 16 amino acids. V shed 6 bases and J shed 0 bases, with 18 bases lying between them. CDR3 residues: CASSKRGPGRSYEQYF. Written as DNA, the CDR3 is TGTGCCAGTAGCAAAAGGGGTCCGGGCCGCTCCTACGAGCAGTACTTC.

This clonotype was found many times. This rearrangement joins TRBV12-3 or TRBV12-4 to TRBJ2-7; 10 bases line up with TRBD2. Trimming took 5 bases from V and 1 from J; bases not matched to a gene: 8. The CDR3 is 16 amino acids. For the CDR3, the DNA is TGTGCCAGCAGTCGGTCTAGCGGGGGTGGGTCCTACGAGCAGTACTTC. Translation: CASSRSSGGGSYEQYF.

This clonotype has just a few counts. The chain couples TRBV12-5 to TRBJ1-2; D might be TRBD1 (5 bases). Deletions cut 2 bases from V and 3 bases from J, with 16 bases between. This CDR3 is built from 16 residues. Per germline, CDR1 LGHNT and CDR2 FRNRAP. CDR3 in DNA: TGTGCTAGTGGTTTGATTCTGTTGGGGGACGACTATGGCTACACCTTC. Translating it yields CASGLILLGDDYGYTF.

This chain connects TRBV12-3 or TRBV12-4 to TRBJ2-3, with 9 bases fitting TRBD2. The J segment lost 3 bases and the V segment lost 10 bases, leaving 20 bases of the junction unmatched. The CDR3 runs 18 residues. The CDR3 is CATSSGGTLAGATDTQYF. The CDR3 DNA reads TGTGCCACTAGTTCGGGAGGCACGTTAGCGGGGGCAACAGATACGCAGTATTTT.

As regards this clonotype: A read error is possible here, since a much larger clone lies one base away. The rearrangement joins TRBV7-8 to TRBJ2-1; 16 nucleotides agree with TRBD2. V shed 3 bases and J 10 bases; nucleotides not matched to a gene: 18. The germline gives CDR1 SGHVS, CDR2 FQNEAQ. This CDR3 region has 20 residues. CDR3 bases: TGTGCCAGCAGCTTTGTGCCCTCCGGGACTAGCGGGGGGGCCGTGTGGGAGCAGTTCTTC. As protein: CASSFVPSGTSGGAVWEQFF.

The rearrangement links TRBV9 to TRBJ2-3, with a possible D match to TRBD1 (6 bases). V was shortened by 2 bases and J by 2 bases, with 15 bases between the two germline ends. The V gene's germline CDR1 is SGDLS and CDR2 YYNGEE. The CDR3 contains 16 residues. CDR3 in amino acids: CASSVRQDPTTDTQYF. The CDR3 coding sequence is TGTGCCAGCAGCGTCAGACAGGACCCAACCACAGATACGCAGTATTTT. Variable domain in full (rest from reference TRBV9 and TRBJ2-3): DSGVTQTPKHLITATGQRVTLRCSPRSGDLSVYWYQQSLDQGLQFLIQYYNGEERAKGNILERFSAQQFPDLHSELNLSSLELGDSALYFCASSVRQDPTTDTQYFGPGTRLTVL.

This clonotype was counted a few times. The V gene is TRBV6-2 or TRBV6-3, the J gene TRBJ2-1; 12 nucleotides agree with TRBD2. The CDR3 contains 19 residues. V trimming: 5 bases; J trimming: 1 base; junction bases outside the gene matches: 12. Germline loops: CDR1 MNHEY, CDR2 SVGEGT. This chain's CDR3 is CASSPFWTSGTESYNEQFF. In nucleotides, the CDR3 is TGTGCCAGCAGTCCTTTCTGGACTAGCGGGACCGAATCCTACAATGAGCAGTTCTTC.

Turning to this clonotype: Being one base from a much bigger clone, this may be a read error. This chain joins TRBV7-9 and TRBJ1-6; no clear D. The CDR3 loop spans 12 amino acids. Germline V gives CDR1 SEHNR, CDR2 FQNEAQ (reference sequence). This chain's CDR3 is CASSPNSSPFHF. The CDR3 bases are TGTGCCAGCAGCCCAAATAGTTCACCCTTCCACTTT.

Many counts were recorded for this clonotype. This chain connects TRBV7-2 to TRBJ1-5, with D hard to call. The germline CDR1 and CDR2 sequences are SGHTA and FQGNSA. V was clipped by 0 bases and J by 4 bases, with 13 bases between them. The CDR3 extends over 16 amino acids. The CDR3 reads CASSLAYGPLNQPQHF. DNA of the CDR3: TGTGCCAGCAGCTTAGCCTACGGACCGCTGAATCAGCCCCAGCATTTT.

This clonotype has more than one count but fewer than ten. J is TRBJ2-5 and V is TRBV6-1, with 8 bases identical to TRBD2. The CDR3 is 14 residues long. The germline V gene has CDR1 MNHNS and CDR2 SASEGT. Trimming took 10 bases from V and 4 from J; bases not matched to a gene: 11. The CDR3 DNA reads TGTGCCACCTGGAGGGTAGCGGGGCTAGAGACCCAGTACTTC. It codes for CATWRVAGLETQYF.

This clonotype was recorded at least ten times. This rearrangement joins TRBV7-6 to TRBJ1-5, with D tentatively TRBD1 (6 bases). Germline loops: CDR1 SGHVS, CDR2 FNYEAQ. The CDR3 runs 14 residues. V was clipped by 6 bases and J by 2 bases, with 11 bases between them. The CDR3 DNA reads TGTGCCAGCAGTTACAGGGTTCGCAATCAGCCCCAGCATTTT. It encodes CASSYRVRNQPQHF.

By share, this clonotype ranks as medium-sized. V and J are TRBV7-2 and TRBJ2-3, with TRBD1 matching over 9 bases. The germline V gene has CDR1 SGHTA and CDR2 FQGNSA. CDR3 length: 16 residues. J gave up 5 bases and V 2 bases, and 8 bases lay outside the gene matches. CDR3 protein: CASSLRGQGWGDTQYF. CDR3 DNA: TGTGCCAGCAGCTTAAGGGGACAGGGCTGGGGAGATACGCAGTATTTT.

There are many counts of this clonotype. The chain employs TRBV12-3 or TRBV12-4 and TRBJ2-7; D is perhaps TRBD2 (7 bases). The V gene lost 1 base and the J gene lost 7 bases, with 14 bases spanning the gap. The CDR3 extends over 14 amino acids. CDR3 region: CASSLGRGPREQYF. The CDR3 DNA sequence: TGTGCCAGCAGTTTAGGGCGGGGGCCGAGGGAGCAGTACTTC.

The V and J genes are TRBV5-5 and TRBJ1-3; no clear D. The CDR3 is 15 residues long. The germline gives CDR1 SGHKS, CDR2 YYEKEE (reference sequence). Trimming cost V 7 bases and J 1 base, with 15 bases left between them. The CDR3 DNA is TGTGCCAGCGCTCTAGGGTCCGATTCTGGAAACACCATATATTTT. It encodes CASALGSDSGNTIYF.

This clonotype appeared a few times. V is TRBV12-3 or TRBV12-4 and J is TRBJ1-2, with 10 bases identical to TRBD1. After removal of 5 bases from V and 2 bases from J, the junction contained 5 bases not matched to a gene. The CDR3 runs to 15 residues. DNA for the CDR3: TGTGCCAGCAGTCCGGGACAGGGGTTAAACTATGGCTACACCTTC. Residues: CASSPGQGLNYGYTF.

This clonotype was recorded many times. CDR3 sequence reads: CASSPGLVHNEQFF. In DNA form, the CDR3 reads TGTGCCAGCAGCCCGGGACTAGTCCACAATGAGCAGTTCTTC. The rearrangement joins TRBV7-2 to TRBJ2-1; 8 positions match TRBD2. V trimming: 5 bases; J trimming: 5 bases; junction bases outside the gene matches: 5. This CDR3 region has 14 residues. Germline values: CDR1 SGHTA, CDR2 FQGNSA.

In this sample, this clonotype turned up many times. This chain joins TRBV12-3 or TRBV12-4 and TRBJ1-1, with D maybe TRBD1 (5 bases). The CDR3 loop spans 15 amino acids. The V gene lost 1 base and the J gene lost 5 bases, with 14 bases spanning the gap. The CDR3 nucleotides are TGTGCCAGCAGTTTAGGAAAGGGGCCGAGGACTGAAGCTTTCTTT. Its translation is CASSLGKGPRTEAFF.

This chain uses TRBV19 with TRBJ1-5; TRBD1 matches at 7 bases. Germline lookup yields CDR1 LNHDA and CDR2 SQIVND (reference sequence). CDR3 length: 15 residues. Trimming removed 3 bases from V and 4 bases from J; junction bases left unmatched: 6. The CDR3 DNA follows: TGTGCCAGTAGTATGGCAACAGGGGAAAATCAGCCCCAGCATTTT. Protein product: CASSMATGENQPQHF.